The rows below give T cell receptor beta chains drawn from one sample of a study of control samples from healthy donors and cancer patients. The protocol was immunoSEQ multiplex PCR, while the TCRdb copy is restricted to in-frame clones and leaves out a portion. The repertoire holds over 60,000 clones, roughly 89% seen once, with about 1.9% in the top ten. Sequences were obtained from PBMCs. All receptors derive from a woman aged 55-70 years with head and neck cancer. CDR3s include the opening cysteine and the closing phenylalanine or tryptophan. The D gene is left open where the match is weak. Clone size is shown for a subset of rows, as once, few, many or a class of expanded clone.

D	size	V	J	DNA	CDR3
.	.	TRBV21-1	TRBJ2-7	TGTGCCAGCAGCAAAGCAGGGGGTGTCCGCGAGCAGTACTTC	CASSKAGGVREQYF
.	once	TRBV28	TRBJ2-3	TGTGCCAGCAGTCCTCGGGGGGCGGGGAACACAGATACGCAGTATTTT	CASSPRGAGNTDTQYF
TRBD2	.	TRBV19	TRBJ2-1	TGTGCCAGTACTAGCGGGAGGAGCTCCTACAATGAGCAGTTCTTC	CASTSGRSSYNEQFF
TRBD1	.	TRBV5-4	TRBJ2-5	TGTGCCAGCAGCGCCCAACAGGGGGAGGAGACCCAGTACTTC	CASSAQQGEETQYF
TRBD1	.	TRBV7-6	TRBJ2-2	TGTGCCAGCAGCAAACAGGGGGCCAGCGGGGAGCTGTTTTTT	CASSKQGASGELFF
TRBD1	.	TRBV6-1	TRBJ1-3	TGTGCCAGCAGTGACAGGACAGGGGGAAACACCATATATTTT	CASSDRTGGNTIYF
.	.	TRBV18	TRBJ2-5	TGTGCCAGCTCACCTGGAGGGTTGGAGACCCAGTACTTC	CASSPGGLETQYF
.	.	TRBV25-1	TRBJ2-3	TGTGCCAGCAGTGGGGACGTGGATACGCAGTATTTT	CASSGDVDTQYF
TRBD1	.	TRBV23-1	TRBJ2-7	TGCGCCAGCAGCCCCAAACAGGGGGGTTACTACGAGCAGTACTTC	CASSPKQGGYYEQYF
TRBD1	.	TRBV13	TRBJ1-5	TGTGCCAGCAGCTTAGGGACAGGGGTTCAGCCCCAGCATTTT	CASSLGTGVQPQHF
.	.	TRBV9	TRBJ2-3	TGTGCCAGCAGCACCCGAGAGTCCGGGACCCGGAGAGATACGCAGTATTTT	CASSTRESGTRRDTQYF
TRBD2	.	TRBV9	TRBJ2-1	TGTGCCAGCAACCCGGGAGGTAGCGGGAGGGTTCAGTTCTTC	CASNPGGSGRVQFF
.	.	TRBV10-3	TRBJ2-7	TGTGCCACCCAGAGCGGGACAGCCGCCTACGAGCAGTACTTC	CATQSGTAAYEQYF
TRBD1	.	TRBV5-4	TRBJ2-7	TGTGCCAGCAGCCGAGGGACAGGGGTTTACGAGCAGTACTTC	CASSRGTGVYEQYF
.	few	TRBV3-1/TRBV3-2	TRBJ2-7	TGTGCCAGCAGCCAAACAGGGCCCTACGAGCAGTACTTC	CASSQTGPYEQYF
.	.	TRBV3-1/TRBV3-2	TRBJ1-5	TGTGCCAGCAGCCAAGACAGGGAAGGTCAGCCCCAGCATTTT	CASSQDREGQPQHF
TRBD1	.	TRBV3-1/TRBV3-2	TRBJ2-1	TGTGCCAGCAGCCAACGGGACAGAGAGCAGTTCTTC	CASSQRDREQFF
.	.	TRBV6-5	TRBJ1-4	TGTGCCAGCAGATCCTCGGGTGGCCCGCGGTCAAAACTGTTTTTT	CASRSSGGPRSKLFF
TRBD2	.	TRBV28	TRBJ2-1	TGTGCCAGCGGGAGGGCCCCCAATGAGCAGTTCTTC	CASGRAPNEQFF
TRBD2	.	TRBV19	TRBJ2-2	TGTGCCAGTAGTCGAACTAGCGGGGTGAACACCGGGGAGCTGTTTTTT	CASSRTSGVNTGELFF
TRBD1	.	TRBV19	TRBJ2-7	TGTGCCAGTAGCCGGGCTCGACAGGGTTCCTACGAGCAGTACTTC	CASSRARQGSYEQYF
.	.	TRBV11-2	TRBJ2-5	TGTGCCAGCAGCTTAGCGGTTGAGACCCAGTACTTC	CASSLAVETQYF
.	.	TRBV5-4	TRBJ1-1	TGTGCCAGCAGCTTGAAGGGTGGGCCTACCAACACTGAAGCTTTCTTT	CASSLKGGPTNTEAFF
.	.	TRBV27	TRBJ2-3	TGTGCCAGCAGATGGGGTGGGGCGGATACGCAGTATTTT	CASRWGGADTQYF
.	.	TRBV28	TRBJ1-6	TGTGCCAGCAGTTTATGGCGAACAGGGAATAATTCACCCCTCCACTTT	CASSLWRTGNNSPLHF
TRBD2	.	TRBV2	TRBJ2-7	TGTGCCAGCGGGGGGGGCTACGAGCAGTACTTC	CASGGGYEQYF
.	.	TRBV30	TRBJ2-7	TGTGCCTGGAGTCTCGGGGGTTTAGGATACGAGCAGTACTTC	CAWSLGGLGYEQYF
TRBD1	.	TRBV5-4	TRBJ2-7	TGTGCCAGCAGCCTCCGGGACAGAGCCTACGAGCAGTACTTC	CASSLRDRAYEQYF
TRBD2	.	TRBV3-1/TRBV3-2	TRBJ2-3	TGTGCCAGCAGCCAAGGCCGGACTAGCGGGTCGGAAGATACGCAGTATTTT	CASSQGRTSGSEDTQYF
TRBD1	.	TRBV2	TRBJ2-2	TGTGCCAGCAGTGACCGACAGGGGACCGGGGAGCTGTTTTTT	CASSDRQGTGELFF
TRBD2	.	TRBV20-1	TRBJ2-7	TGCAGTGCTAGTGCGGGAGGCCCCCGGTGGGAGCAGTACTTC	CSASAGGPRWEQYF
TRBD1	.	TRBV27	TRBJ2-3	TGTGCCAGCAGTCGGGACAGGGTTGCAGATACGCAGTATTTT	CASSRDRVADTQYF
TRBD1	.	TRBV7-6	TRBJ1-6	TGTGCCAGCAGTTACCGGGACAGCTATAATTCACCCCTCCACTTT	CASSYRDSYNSPLHF
.	.	TRBV6-5	TRBJ1-2	TGTGCCACCTCGGCGGGGGGCGCAGACTATGGCTACACCTTC	CATSAGGADYGYTF
.	.	TRBV12-3/TRBV12-4	TRBJ1-6	TGTGCCAGCAGTTTAAGAGATTCACCCCTCCACTTT	CASSLRDSPLHF
TRBD2	.	TRBV4-2	TRBJ2-1	TGTGCCAGCAGCCAAGATCAGTCGCTAGCGGGATTCAGAGAGCAGTTCTTC	CASSQDQSLAGFREQFF
.	.	TRBV5-6	TRBJ2-7	TGTGCCAGCAGCTTGTCGGGCCCGTTGCCGGGTTCCTCCTACGAGCAGTACTTC	CASSLSGPLPGSSYEQYF
TRBD1	once	TRBV19	TRBJ1-1	TGTGCCAGTAGTATAGAACAGGGGTACACTGAAGCTTTCTTT	CASSIEQGYTEAFF
.	.	TRBV5-4	TRBJ1-6	TGTGCCAGCAGCTCCTTGATGGACGGGAATTCACCCCTCCACTTT	CASSSLMDGNSPLHF
.	.	TRBV19	TRBJ2-5	TGTGCCAGTAGTATCGGCCAAGAGACCCAGTACTTC	CASSIGQETQYF
.	.	TRBV5-1	TRBJ1-6	TGCGCCAGCAGCTTGGAAATAGGGGGGAATTCACCCCTCCACTTT	CASSLEIGGNSPLHF
.	.	TRBV28	TRBJ2-7	TGTGCCAGCAGTTCCACCCCCCCACAGGGCGTCTACGAGCAGTACTTC	CASSSTPPQGVYEQYF
.	.	TRBV10-3	TRBJ1-3	TGTGCCATCAGGCAGGGTGGTGGAAACACCATATATTTT	CAIRQGGGNTIYF
.	few	TRBV29-1	TRBJ2-7	TGCAGCGTTCTCGAAGACTACGAGCAGTACTTC	CSVLEDYEQYF
TRBD2	.	TRBV6-4	TRBJ2-5	TGTGCCAGCAGAGGACTAGCGGGATGTCGGACCCAGTACTTC	CASRGLAGCRTQYF
TRBD1	.	TRBV29-1	TRBJ1-1	TGCAGCGTTGAAGATCGCGGACAGGGAGCTTTCTTT	CSVEDRGQGAFF
.	.	TRBV5-1	TRBJ2-1	TGCGCCAGCAGCCCCGGGGACCTTCTAAACAATGAGCAGTTCTTC	CASSPGDLLNNEQFF
.	.	TRBV7-9	TRBJ1-1	TGTGCCAGCAGCTCCGAAACTCAGGGGTTCGGTGAAGCTTTCTTT	CASSSETQGFGEAFF
TRBD1	.	TRBV7-8	TRBJ1-2	TGTGCCAGCAGCTTAGTCCGGGACAGGGACAACTATGGCTACACCTTC	CASSLVRDRDNYGYTF
.	.	TRBV7-9	TRBJ2-1	TGTGCCAGCAGCTCCTTGACGAGTTATGAGCAGTTCTTC	CASSSLTSYEQFF
.	once	TRBV5-4	TRBJ2-5	TGTGCCAGCAGCGGCCGGGACCTTGTAAGCCAAGAGACCCAGTACTTC	CASSGRDLVSQETQYF
TRBD2	.	TRBV27	TRBJ2-1	TGTGCCAGCAGTTTCGGGACTAGAAGGTTGTCAAATGAGCAGTTCTTC	CASSFGTRRLSNEQFF
TRBD1	.	TRBV6-1	TRBJ1-3	TGTGCCAGCAGTGAATTGGGACAGGGGCTCTCTGGAAACACCATATATTTT	CASSELGQGLSGNTIYF
.	once	TRBV4-2	TRBJ1-5	TGTGCCAGCAGCCAACGCCTGGGGGGGGCGAGCAATCAGCCCCAGCATTTT	CASSQRLGGASNQPQHF
TRBD1	.	TRBV27	TRBJ2-7	TGTGCCAGCAAAGAAAATTACAGGGGGTTTGGGCAGTACTTC	CASKENYRGFGQYF